One sample yielded the 11 T cell receptor beta chains listed below, sequenced in a study of blood T cell repertoires in COVID-19. Here immunoSEQ multiplex PCR was the method, and the copy in TCRdb shows in-frame clones only, minus some. Of around 400,000 clones in the sample, approximately 87% were seen once. Sequences were obtained from peripheral blood. These receptors were taken from a woman in her sixties with COVID-19, enrolled during active disease.

The CDR3 loop reads CASSVTGQGAFGYTF. CDR3 DNA: TGTGCCAGCAGCGTTACAGGACAGGGGGCGTTTGGCTACACCTTC. The V and J genes are TRBV9 and TRBJ1-2; TRBD1 matches 11 bases. The CDR3 consists of 15 residues. Germline-derived CDR1 and CDR2 are SGDLS and YYNGEE. The J segment lost 7 bases and the V segment lost 2 bases, leaving 7 bases of the junction unmatched.

The rearrangement uses TRBV18 and TRBJ1-2; D possibly corresponds to TRBD1 (6 bases). V was clipped by 3 bases and J by 5 bases, with 16 bases between them. Germline V CDR1 and CDR2: KGHSH, LQKENI. The CDR3 spans 15 residues. The CDR3 region is CASSPGTGQGYGYTF. CDR3 sequence (DNA): TGTGCCAGCTCACCGGGGACGGGACAAGGTTATGGCTACACCTTC.

The chain carries TRBV19 and TRBJ1-2; 12 bases line up with TRBD1. CDR3 length: 16 amino acids. Germline V gives CDR1 LNHDA, CDR2 SQIVND (reference sequence). V lost 2 bases and J lost 9; bases outside the gene matches: 10. The CDR3 DNA reads TGTGCCAGTAGTATAAAGGGGACAGGGGGCGCCGGGAGCTACACCTTC. The encoded protein is CASSIKGTGGAGSYTF. Full variable domain (missing parts from reference TRBV19 and TRBJ1-2): DGGITQSPKYLFRKEGQNVTLSCEQNLNHDAMYWYRQDPGQGLRLIYYSQIVNDFQKGDIAEGYSVSREKKESFPLTVTSAQKNPTAFYLCASSIKGTGGAGSYTFGSGTRLTVV.

The chain joins TRBV5-1 to TRBJ2-7; D not certain. The CDR3 is 13 amino acids. Trimming took off 4 bases at V and 2 bases at J, with 10 bases between the two ends. Germline CDR1 reads SGHRS; CDR2 reads YFSETQ. CDR3 sequence: CASSLSGPYEQYF. The CDR3 coding sequence is TGCGCCAGCAGCCTGTCGGGTCCCTACGAGCAGTACTTC.

The rearrangement uses TRBV15 and TRBJ2-3, with 8 bases fitting TRBD2. Trimming removed 1 base from V and 3 bases from J; junction bases left unmatched: 6. CDR1 and CDR2 from the germline V gene are LNHNV and YYDKDF (reference sequence). The CDR3 contains 16 residues. CDR3 region: CATSRVAGSLTDTQYF. The CDR3 DNA reads TGTGCCACCAGCAGAGTAGCGGGGTCCTTGACAGATACGCAGTATTTT.

The V call is TRBV7-8, the J call TRBJ2-4; 7 nucleotides agree with TRBD1. V trimming: 2 bases; J trimming: 4 bases; junction bases outside the gene matches: 5. The CDR3 sequence is 15 residues long. CDR1 is SGHVS, CDR2 FQNEAQ, per germline. CDR3 sequence (DNA): TGTGCCAGCAGCTTATGGGGGACAGTTAAAAACATTCAGTACTTC. It specifies CASSLWGTVKNIQYF.

In nucleotides, the CDR3 is TGTGCCAGCAGTTCGCAGGGGCTAGAAGCTTTCTTT. Translating gives CASSSQGLEAFF. The J gene is TRBJ1-1, the V gene TRBV6-5; TRBD1 is a possible D gene (6 bases). Between the trimmed V and J ends, which lost 4 bases and 8 bases, there was a span of 11 bases. Germline values: CDR1 MNHEY, CDR2 SVGAGI. The CDR3 length is 12 residues.

This clone was observed a single time. CDR3 residues: CASSFRQRPGSGEQFF. For the CDR3, the DNA is TGTGCCAGCAGTTTCAGACAGCGCCCGGGTTCAGGTGAGCAGTTCTTC. This chain links TRBV27 with TRBJ2-1, with a possible D match to TRBD1 (5 bases). Germline CDR1 and CDR2: MNHEY and SMNVEV (reference sequence). The V and J ends lost 3 bases and 9 bases respectively, with 21 bases between them. The CDR3 is 16 residues long.

The chain combines TRBV9 with TRBJ1-2; D gene uncertain. Germline-derived CDR1 and CDR2 are SGDLS and YYNGEE. This CDR3 spans 16 amino acids. Deletions cut 0 bases from V and 0 bases from J, with 12 bases between. For the CDR3, the DNA is TGTGCCAGCAGCGTAGTAGCAGACCAAACTAACTATGGCTACACCTTC. Its translation is CASSVVADQTNYGYTF.

The rearrangement uses TRBV20-1 and TRBJ1-5; 8 nucleotides align to TRBD1. The CDR3 consists of 15 residues. The germline V gene has CDR1 DFQATT and CDR2 SNEGSKA (reference sequence). V dropped 3 bases and J dropped 5; count of bases not matched to a gene: 9. The CDR3 sequence: CSASPGGPRDQPQHF. CDR3 coding DNA: TGCAGTGCTAGTCCAGGGGGCCCTAGGGATCAGCCCCAGCATTTT.

V gene TRBV5-4 combines with J gene TRBJ1-1; possible D gene TRBD1, 5 bases. The CDR3 spans 15 residues. The ends were cut back, 3 bases at V and 5 bases at J, with 17 bases in the middle. CDR1 and CDR2 (germline): SGHNT, YYREEE (reference sequence). The CDR3 sequence is CASSSGGVVGTEAFF. The CDR3 bases are TGTGCCAGCAGCTCGGGGGGGGTTGTTGGAACTGAAGCTTTCTTT.